One TCR beta chain is described in this entry. The repertoire was sequenced with immunoSEQ multiplex PCR; TCRdb's copy has only in-frame clones and lacks some. The table includes 55,000 to 80,000 clones, approximately 94% detected once. CDR1 SGHTA and CDR2 FQGNSA come from the germline V gene. CDR3 length: 15 residues. Between the trimmed V and J ends, which lost 5 bases and 2 bases, there was a span of 16 bases. The data were obtained in a study of cytomegalovirus exposure and HLA in healthy donors. The chain combines TRBV7-2 with TRBJ2-7; weak D call: TRBD2 (5 bases). Sequencing used PBMCs. The TCR comes from a man aged 18 to 35 in good health and CMV-seropositive. CDR3 bases: TGTGCCAGCAGCCTCCTTGACTACCAGACCTACGAGCAGTACTTC. This gives the protein CASSLLDYQTYEQYF.